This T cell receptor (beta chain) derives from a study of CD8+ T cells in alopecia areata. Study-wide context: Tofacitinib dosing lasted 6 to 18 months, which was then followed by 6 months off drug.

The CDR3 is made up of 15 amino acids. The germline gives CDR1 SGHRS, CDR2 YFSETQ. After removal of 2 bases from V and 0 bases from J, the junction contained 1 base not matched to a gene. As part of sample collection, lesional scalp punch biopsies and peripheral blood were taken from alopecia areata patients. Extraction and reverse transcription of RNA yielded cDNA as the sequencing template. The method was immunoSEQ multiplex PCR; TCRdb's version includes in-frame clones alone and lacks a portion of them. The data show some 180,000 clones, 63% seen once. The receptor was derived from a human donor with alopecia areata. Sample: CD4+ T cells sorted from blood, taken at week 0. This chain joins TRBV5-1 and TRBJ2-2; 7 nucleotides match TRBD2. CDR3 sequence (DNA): TGCGCCAGCAGCTTAGGACTAGCGAACACCGGGGAGCTGTTTTTT. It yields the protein CASSLGLANTGELFF.